The rows below give T cell receptor beta chains drawn from one sample of a study of molecular identifiers for immune sequencing clone quantification. TCRdb processed the PCR reads anew with MiXCR; each CDR3 protein has one entry. This sample has approximately 670,000 distinct CDR3 sequences; about 20% occur once, and the top ten carry roughly 0.85%. The source material was naive CD8+ T cells from blood, with Jurkat cell RNA spiked in. The receptor set was obtained from a human donor in good health. Some libraries in this study had Jurkat cell RNA spiked in. Both conserved end residues are part of each CDR3. The order of the fields is D gene, J gene, V gene, clone size, CDR3 protein, CDR3 DNA. The D gene is left open where the match is weak. The size field is filled for only some rows; it gives once, few, many or a size class.

d_gene: .; j_gene: TRBJ1-4; v_gene: TRBV20-1; abundance: many; CDR3aa: CSASIAGWEKLFF; CDR3nt: TGCAGTGCTAGTATTGCAGGGTGGGAAAAACTGTTTTTT
d_gene: .; j_gene: TRBJ1-4; v_gene: TRBV13; abundance: many; CDR3aa: CASSLEANEKLFF; CDR3nt: TGTGCCAGCAGCTTAGAAGCGAATGAAAAACTGTTTTTT
d_gene: TRBD1; j_gene: TRBJ2-7; v_gene: TRBV4-1; abundance: .; CDR3aa: CASSHVSQQGEPYF; CDR3nt: TGCGCCAGCAGCCATGTGTCTCAACAGGGGGAGCCGTACTTC
d_gene: .; j_gene: TRBJ2-5; v_gene: TRBV13; abundance: many; CDR3aa: CASSLLGQTQETQYF; CDR3nt: TGTGCCAGCAGCTTATTGGGTCAGACCCAAGAGACCCAGTACTTC
d_gene: TRBD2; j_gene: TRBJ2-7; v_gene: TRBV6-6; abundance: many; CDR3aa: CASTSETYEQYF; CDR3nt: TGTGCCAGTACTAGCGAGACCTACGAGCAGTACTTC
d_gene: .; j_gene: TRBJ2-7; v_gene: TRBV7-9; abundance: many; CDR3aa: CASSLVDGYEQYF; CDR3nt: TGTGCCAGCAGCTTAGTAGACGGCTACGAGCAGTACTTC
d_gene: .; j_gene: TRBJ2-5; v_gene: TRBV25-1; abundance: many; CDR3aa: CASSVYSGQETQYF; CDR3nt: TGTGCCAGCAGTGTATACTCGGGCCAAGAGACCCAGTACTTC
d_gene: TRBD1; j_gene: TRBJ2-7; v_gene: TRBV27; abundance: many; CDR3aa: CASSLWGTGLGEQYF; CDR3nt: TGTGCCAGCAGTTTATGGGGGACAGGGCTGGGCGAGCAGTACTTC
d_gene: .; j_gene: TRBJ2-1; v_gene: TRBV9; abundance: many; CDR3aa: CASSVDLADEQFF; CDR3nt: TGTGCCAGCAGCGTAGACCTGGCCGATGAGCAGTTCTTC
d_gene: .; j_gene: TRBJ2-1; v_gene: TRBV27; abundance: many; CDR3aa: CASSSPGGYNEQFF; CDR3nt: TGTGCCAGCAGTTCACCTGGGGGCTACAATGAGCAGTTCTTC
d_gene: TRBD1; j_gene: TRBJ2-3; v_gene: TRBV7-8; abundance: many; CDR3aa: CASSTRTGGTDTQYF; CDR3nt: TGTGCCAGCAGCACTAGGACAGGGGGCACAGATACGCAGTATTTT
d_gene: TRBD1; j_gene: TRBJ1-3; v_gene: TRBV4-3; abundance: many; CDR3aa: CASSQETGTVGGNTIYF; CDR3nt: TGCGCCAGCAGCCAAGAGACAGGGACAGTAGGTGGAAACACCATATATTTT
d_gene: .; j_gene: TRBJ1-1; v_gene: TRBV5-6; abundance: many; CDR3aa: CASSLVRDANTEAFF; CDR3nt: TGTGCCAGCAGCTTGGTACGAGACGCGAACACTGAAGCTTTCTTT